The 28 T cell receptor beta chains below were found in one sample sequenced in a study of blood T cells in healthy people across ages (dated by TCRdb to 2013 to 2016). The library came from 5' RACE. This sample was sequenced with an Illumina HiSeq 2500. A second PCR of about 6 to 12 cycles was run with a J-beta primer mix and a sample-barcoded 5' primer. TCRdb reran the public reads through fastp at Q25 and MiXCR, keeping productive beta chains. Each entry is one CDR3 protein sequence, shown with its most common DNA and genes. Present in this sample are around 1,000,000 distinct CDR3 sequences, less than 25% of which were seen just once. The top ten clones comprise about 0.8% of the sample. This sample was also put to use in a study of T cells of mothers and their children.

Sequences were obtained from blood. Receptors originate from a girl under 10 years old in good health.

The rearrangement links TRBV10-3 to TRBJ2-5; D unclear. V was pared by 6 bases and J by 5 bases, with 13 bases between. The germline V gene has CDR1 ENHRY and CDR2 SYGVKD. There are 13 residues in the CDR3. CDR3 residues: CAIRSGLVETQYF. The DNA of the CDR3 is TGTGCCATCAGATCCGGTTTGGTGGAGACCCAGTACTTC.

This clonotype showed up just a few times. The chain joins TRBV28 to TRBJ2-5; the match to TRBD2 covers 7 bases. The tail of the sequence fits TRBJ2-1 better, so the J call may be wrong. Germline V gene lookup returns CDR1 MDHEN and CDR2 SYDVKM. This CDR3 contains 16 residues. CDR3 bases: TGTGCCAGCAGTTCTTTGCGGGAGAAGCGGTCCGATGAGCAGTTCTTC. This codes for CASSSLREKRSDEQFF.

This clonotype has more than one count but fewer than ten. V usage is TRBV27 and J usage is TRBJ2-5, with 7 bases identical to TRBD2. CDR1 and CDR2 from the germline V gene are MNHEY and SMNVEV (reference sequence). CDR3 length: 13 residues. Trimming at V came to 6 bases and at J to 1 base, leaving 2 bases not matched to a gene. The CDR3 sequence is CASRRLAQETQYF. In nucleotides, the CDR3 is TGTGCCAGCAGAAGACTAGCCCAAGAGACCCAGTACTTC.

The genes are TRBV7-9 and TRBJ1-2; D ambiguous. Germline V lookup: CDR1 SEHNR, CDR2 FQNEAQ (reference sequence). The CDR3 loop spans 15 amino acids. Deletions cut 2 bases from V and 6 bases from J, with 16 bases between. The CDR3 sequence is CASSLSGADLHGYTF. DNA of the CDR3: TGTGCCAGCAGCTTATCTGGTGCGGACCTCCATGGCTACACCTTC.

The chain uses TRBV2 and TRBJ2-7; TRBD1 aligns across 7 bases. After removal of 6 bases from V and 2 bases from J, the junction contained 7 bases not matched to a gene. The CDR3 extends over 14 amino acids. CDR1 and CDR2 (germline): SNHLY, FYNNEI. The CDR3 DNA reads TGTGCCAGCAGAACGGAACAGGGGCCCTACGAGCAGTACTTC. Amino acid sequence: CASRTEQGPYEQYF.

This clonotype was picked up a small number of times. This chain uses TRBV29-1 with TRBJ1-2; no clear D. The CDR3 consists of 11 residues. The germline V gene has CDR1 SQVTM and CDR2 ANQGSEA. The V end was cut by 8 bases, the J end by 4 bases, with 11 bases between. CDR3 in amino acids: CSLRGVYGYTF. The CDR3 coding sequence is TGCAGCCTGCGGGGAGTCTATGGCTACACCTTC.

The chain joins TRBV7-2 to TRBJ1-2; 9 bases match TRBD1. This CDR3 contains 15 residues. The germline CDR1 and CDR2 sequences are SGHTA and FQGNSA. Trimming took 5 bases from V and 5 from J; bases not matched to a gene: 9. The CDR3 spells CASSPDRGGFYGYTF. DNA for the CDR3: TGTGCCAGCAGCCCGGACAGGGGAGGATTTTATGGCTACACCTTC.

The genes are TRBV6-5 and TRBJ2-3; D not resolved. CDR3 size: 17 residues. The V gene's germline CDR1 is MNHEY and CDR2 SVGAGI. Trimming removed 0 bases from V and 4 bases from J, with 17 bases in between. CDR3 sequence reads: CASSYSSDLSRADTQYF. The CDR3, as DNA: TGTGCCAGCAGTTACTCGAGTGACTTGTCCCGGGCAGATACGCAGTATTTT.

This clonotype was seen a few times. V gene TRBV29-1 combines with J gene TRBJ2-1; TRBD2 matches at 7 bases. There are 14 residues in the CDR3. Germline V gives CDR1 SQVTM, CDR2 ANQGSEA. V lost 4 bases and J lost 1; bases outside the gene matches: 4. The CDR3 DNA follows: TGCAGCGTTGTAAGCGGGGAATCCTACAATGAGCAGTTCTTC. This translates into CSVVSGESYNEQFF.

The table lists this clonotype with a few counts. In DNA form, the CDR3 reads TGTGCCAGCAGCGATACTAGCACACCCTACGAGCAGTACTTC. Its protein is CASSDTSTPYEQYF. V usage is TRBV2 and J usage is TRBJ2-7; maybe TRBD2 (6 bases). Trimming stripped 6 bases from V and 2 bases from J, with 14 bases between. CDR1 is SNHLY, CDR2 FYNNEI, per germline. The CDR3 has 14 residues. Full variable domain (outside the CDR3, taken from reference TRBV2 and TRBJ2-7): EPEVTQTPSHQVTQMGQEVILRCVPISNHLYFYWYRQILGQKVEFLVSFYNNEISEKSEIFDDQFSVERPDGSNFTLKIRSTKLEDSAMYFCASSDTSTPYEQYFGPGTRLTVT.

CDR3 coding DNA: TGTGCCAGCAGCTTAGGAAGCAGCCGCACAGATACGCAGTATTTT. It yields the protein CASSLGSSRTDTQYF. This chain joins TRBV7-3 and TRBJ2-3, with D hard to call. V lost 2 bases and J 1 base, leaving 10 bases between the germline ends. Germline V gene lookup returns CDR1 SGHTA and CDR2 FQGTGA. The CDR3 has 15 amino acids.

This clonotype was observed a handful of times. Written as DNA, the CDR3 is TGTGCCACCGGGGCCCCCCGGGACGTGACGGAAGATACGCAGTATTTT. Protein sequence: CATGAPRDVTEDTQYF. The V call is TRBV15, the J call TRBJ2-3; possibly TRBD1 or TRBD2 for D (5 bases each). Looked up from germline, CDR1 is LNHNV and CDR2 is YYDKDF (reference sequence). Between the trimmed V and J ends, which lost 8 bases and 5 bases, there was a span of 23 bases. CDR3 length: 16 amino acids.

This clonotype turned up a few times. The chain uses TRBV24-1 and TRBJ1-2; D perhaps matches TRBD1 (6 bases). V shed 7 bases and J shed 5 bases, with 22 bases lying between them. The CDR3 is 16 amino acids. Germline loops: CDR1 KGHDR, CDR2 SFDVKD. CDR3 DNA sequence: TGTGCCACCAGCGCCCGAAGGACAGCCGACCCTTATGGCTACACCTTC. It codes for CATSARRTADPYGYTF.

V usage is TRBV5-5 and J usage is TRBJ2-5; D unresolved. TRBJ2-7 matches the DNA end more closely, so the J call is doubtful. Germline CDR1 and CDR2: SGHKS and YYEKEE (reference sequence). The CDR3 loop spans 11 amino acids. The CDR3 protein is CASGSNYEQYF. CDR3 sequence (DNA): TGTGCCAGCGGCTCAAATTACGAGCAGTACTTC.

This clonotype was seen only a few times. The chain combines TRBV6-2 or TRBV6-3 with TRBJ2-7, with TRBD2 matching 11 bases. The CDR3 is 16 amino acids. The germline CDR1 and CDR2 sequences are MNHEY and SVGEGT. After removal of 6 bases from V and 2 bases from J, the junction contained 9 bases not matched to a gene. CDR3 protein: CASSQGLADVAYEQYF. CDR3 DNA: TGTGCCAGCAGCCAGGGACTAGCGGACGTAGCCTACGAGCAGTACTTC.

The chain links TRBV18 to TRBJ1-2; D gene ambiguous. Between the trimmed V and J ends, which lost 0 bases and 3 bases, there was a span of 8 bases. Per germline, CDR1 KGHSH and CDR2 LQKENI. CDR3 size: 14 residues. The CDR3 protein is CASSPPADYYGYTF. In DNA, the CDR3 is TGTGCCAGCTCACCACCGGCGGACTACTATGGCTACACCTTC.

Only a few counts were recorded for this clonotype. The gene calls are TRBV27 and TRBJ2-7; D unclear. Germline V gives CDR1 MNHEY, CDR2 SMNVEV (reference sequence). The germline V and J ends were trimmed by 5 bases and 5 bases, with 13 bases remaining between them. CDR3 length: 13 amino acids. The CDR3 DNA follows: TGTGCCAGCAGTAAGCTACTGGAGCACGAGCAGTACTTC. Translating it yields CASSKLLEHEQYF.

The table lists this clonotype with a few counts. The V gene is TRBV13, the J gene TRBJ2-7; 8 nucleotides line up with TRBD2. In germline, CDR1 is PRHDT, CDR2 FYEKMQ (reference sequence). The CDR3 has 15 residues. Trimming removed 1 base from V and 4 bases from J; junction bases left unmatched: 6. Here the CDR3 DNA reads TGTGCCAGCAGCTTAGCGGGGCTAGCGGGTTACGAGCAGTACTTC. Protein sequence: CASSLAGLAGYEQYF.

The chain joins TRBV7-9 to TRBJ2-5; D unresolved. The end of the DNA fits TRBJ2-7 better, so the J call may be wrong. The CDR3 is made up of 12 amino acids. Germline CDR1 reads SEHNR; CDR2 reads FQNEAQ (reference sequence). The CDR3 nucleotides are TGTGCCAGCGGCGATAAGAACTACGAGCAGTACTTC. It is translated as CASGDKNYEQYF.

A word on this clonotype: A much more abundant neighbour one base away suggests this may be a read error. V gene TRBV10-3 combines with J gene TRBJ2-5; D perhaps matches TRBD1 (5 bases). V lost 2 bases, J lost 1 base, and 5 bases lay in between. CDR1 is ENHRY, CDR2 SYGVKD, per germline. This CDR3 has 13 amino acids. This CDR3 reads CAISERGQETQYF. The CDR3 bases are TGTGCCATCAGTGAGAGGGGCCAAGAGACCCAGTACTTC.

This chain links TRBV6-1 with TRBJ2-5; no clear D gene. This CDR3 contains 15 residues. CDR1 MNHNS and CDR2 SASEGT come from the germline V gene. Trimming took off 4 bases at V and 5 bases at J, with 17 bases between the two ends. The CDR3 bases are TGTGCCAGCAGTGGCGTAGAGAAGGGTGCGGAGACCCAGTACTTC. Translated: CASSGVEKGAETQYF.

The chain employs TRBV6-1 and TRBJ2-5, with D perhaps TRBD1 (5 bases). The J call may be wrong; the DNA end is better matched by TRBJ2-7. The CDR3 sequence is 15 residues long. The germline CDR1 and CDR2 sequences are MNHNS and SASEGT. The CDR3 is CASTQAPLSVYEQYF. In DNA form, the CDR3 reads TGTGCCAGCACACAGGCCCCCCTGTCCGTCTACGAGCAGTACTTC.

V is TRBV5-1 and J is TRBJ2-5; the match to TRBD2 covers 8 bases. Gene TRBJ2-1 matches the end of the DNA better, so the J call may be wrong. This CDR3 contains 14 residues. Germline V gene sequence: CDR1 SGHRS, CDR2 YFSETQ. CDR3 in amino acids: CASKTGGLDNEQFF. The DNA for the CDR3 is TGCGCCAGCAAAACGGGAGGGCTTGACAATGAGCAGTTCTTC.

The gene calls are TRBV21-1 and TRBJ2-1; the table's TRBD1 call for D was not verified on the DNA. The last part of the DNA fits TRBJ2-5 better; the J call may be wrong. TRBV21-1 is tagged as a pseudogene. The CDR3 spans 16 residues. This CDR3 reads CASSKGGRGATETQYF. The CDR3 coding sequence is TGTGCCAGCAGCAAAGGGGGACGGGGGGCCACAGAGACCCAGTACTTC.

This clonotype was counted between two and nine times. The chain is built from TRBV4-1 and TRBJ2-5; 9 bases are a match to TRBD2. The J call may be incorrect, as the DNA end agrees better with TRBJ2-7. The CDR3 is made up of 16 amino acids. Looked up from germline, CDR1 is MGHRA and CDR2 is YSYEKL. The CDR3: CASSQGPLAGSGEQYF. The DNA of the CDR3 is TGCGCCAGCAGCCAAGGTCCCCTAGCGGGATCAGGCGAGCAGTACTTC.

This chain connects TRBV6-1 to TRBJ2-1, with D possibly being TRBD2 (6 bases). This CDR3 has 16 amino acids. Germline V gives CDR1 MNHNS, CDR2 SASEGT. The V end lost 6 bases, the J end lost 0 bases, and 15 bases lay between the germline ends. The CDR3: CASSIQAGSSYNEQFF. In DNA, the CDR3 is TGTGCCAGCAGCATCCAAGCGGGCAGCTCCTACAATGAGCAGTTCTTC.

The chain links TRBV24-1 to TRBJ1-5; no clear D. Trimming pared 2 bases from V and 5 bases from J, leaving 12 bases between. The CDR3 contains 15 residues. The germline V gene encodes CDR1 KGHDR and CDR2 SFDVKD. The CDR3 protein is CATSDSTRDDQPQHF. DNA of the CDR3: TGTGCCACCAGTGATTCTACGCGAGATGATCAGCCCCAGCATTTT.

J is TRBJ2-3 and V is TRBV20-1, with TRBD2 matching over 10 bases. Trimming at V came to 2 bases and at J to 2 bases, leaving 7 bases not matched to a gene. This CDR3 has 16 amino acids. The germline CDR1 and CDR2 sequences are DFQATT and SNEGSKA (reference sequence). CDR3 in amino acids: CSARFSGRALTDTQYF. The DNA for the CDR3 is TGCAGTGCTAGATTCAGCGGGAGGGCCCTCACAGATACGCAGTATTTT.